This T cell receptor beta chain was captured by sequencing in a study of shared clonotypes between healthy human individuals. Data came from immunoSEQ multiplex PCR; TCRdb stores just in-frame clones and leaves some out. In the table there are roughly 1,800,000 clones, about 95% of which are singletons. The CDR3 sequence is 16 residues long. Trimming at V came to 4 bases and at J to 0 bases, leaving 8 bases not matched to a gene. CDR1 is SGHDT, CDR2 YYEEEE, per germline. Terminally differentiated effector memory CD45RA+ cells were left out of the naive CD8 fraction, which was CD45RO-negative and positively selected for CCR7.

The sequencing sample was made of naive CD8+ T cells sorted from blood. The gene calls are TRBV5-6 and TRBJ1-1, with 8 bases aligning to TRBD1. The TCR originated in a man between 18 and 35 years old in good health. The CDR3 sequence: CASSAPGQVMNTEAFF. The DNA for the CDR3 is TGTGCCAGCAGCGCACCGGGACAGGTCATGAACACTGAAGCTTTCTTT.